This section outlines one T cell receptor (beta chain) sequence together with its context. In the PCR, 60 Vbeta and 13 Jbeta primers were used. The method was immunoSEQ multiplex PCR; TCRdb's version includes in-frame clones alone and lacks a portion of them. The sample holds some 200,000 clones; about four fifths are singletons and the top ten take 1.7%. CDR3 length equals 14 residues. Trimming removed 0 bases at V and 1 base at J, with 7 bases between. The germline V gene encodes CDR1 ENHRY and CDR2 SYGVKD. These data come from a study of cytomegalovirus exposure and HLA in healthy donors. The sample taken for sequencing was PBMCs. The chain combines TRBV10-3 with TRBJ2-7; D is possibly TRBD2 (6 bases). The sequence derives from a woman aged 18 to 35 in good health and CMV-seronegative. The CDR3 DNA is TGTGCCATCAGTGAGTCGGAGGGTTCCTACGAGCAGTACTTC. It codes for CAISESEGSYEQYF.